These 2 T cell receptor beta chains were sequenced from one sample in a study of PD-L1 blockade in urothelial cancer. The table came from immunoSEQ multiplex PCR; TCRdb's copy has only in-frame clones and leaves some out. The data show fewer than 30,000 clones, approximately 81% seen once. Stated time point: peripheral blood 6 weeks after treatment start. Sequenced material: PBMCs, taken around atezolizumab (anti-PD-L1) treatment. These receptors were taken from a man aged 70 or older with urothelial cancer.

The chain uses TRBV7-9 and TRBJ1-5, with unresolved D. CDR1 is SEHNR, CDR2 FQNEAQ, per germline (reference sequence). This CDR3 region has 13 residues. V was clipped by 5 bases and J by 9 bases, with 14 bases between them. CDR3 region: CASSQSPRGPQHF. In nucleotides, the CDR3 is TGTGCCAGCAGCCAATCCCCGCGAGGGCCCCAGCATTTT.

CDR3 residues: CASSENRGSNQPQHF. The CDR3 DNA follows: TGTGCCAGCAGTGAAAACAGGGGGAGCAATCAGCCCCAGCATTTT. This chain joins TRBV6-1 and TRBJ1-5; 8 bases match TRBD1. The CDR3 is made up of 15 amino acids. Germline values: CDR1 MNHNS, CDR2 SASEGT. V trimming: 2 bases; J trimming: 1 base; junction bases outside the gene matches: 1.